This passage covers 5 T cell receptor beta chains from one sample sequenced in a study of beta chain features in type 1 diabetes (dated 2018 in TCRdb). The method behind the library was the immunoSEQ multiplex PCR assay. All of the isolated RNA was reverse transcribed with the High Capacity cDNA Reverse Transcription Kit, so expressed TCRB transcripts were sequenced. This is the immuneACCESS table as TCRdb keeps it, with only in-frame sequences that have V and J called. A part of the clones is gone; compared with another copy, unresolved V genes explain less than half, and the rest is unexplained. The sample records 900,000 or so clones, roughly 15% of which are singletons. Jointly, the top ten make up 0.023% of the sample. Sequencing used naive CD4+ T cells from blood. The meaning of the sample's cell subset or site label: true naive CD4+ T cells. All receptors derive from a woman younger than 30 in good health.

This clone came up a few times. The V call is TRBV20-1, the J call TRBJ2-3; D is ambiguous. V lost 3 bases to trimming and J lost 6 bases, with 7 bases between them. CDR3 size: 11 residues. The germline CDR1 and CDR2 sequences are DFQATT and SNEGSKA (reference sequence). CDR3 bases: TGCAGTGCTAGGGGCTATGATACGCAGTATTTT. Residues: CSARGYDTQYF.

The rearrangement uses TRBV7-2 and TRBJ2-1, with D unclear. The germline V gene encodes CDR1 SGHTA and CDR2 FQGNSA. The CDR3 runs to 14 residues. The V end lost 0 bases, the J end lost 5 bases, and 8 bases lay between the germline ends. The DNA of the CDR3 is TGTGCCAGCAGCTTAGCGGGTCCCGACAATGAGCAGTTCTTC. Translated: CASSLAGPDNEQFF.

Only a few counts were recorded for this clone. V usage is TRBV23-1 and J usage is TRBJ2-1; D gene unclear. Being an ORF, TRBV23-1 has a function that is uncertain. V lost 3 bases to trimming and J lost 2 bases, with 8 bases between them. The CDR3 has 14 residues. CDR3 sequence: CASSQPGTYNEQFF. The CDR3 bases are TGCGCCAGCAGTCAGCCCGGAACCTACAATGAGCAGTTCTTC.

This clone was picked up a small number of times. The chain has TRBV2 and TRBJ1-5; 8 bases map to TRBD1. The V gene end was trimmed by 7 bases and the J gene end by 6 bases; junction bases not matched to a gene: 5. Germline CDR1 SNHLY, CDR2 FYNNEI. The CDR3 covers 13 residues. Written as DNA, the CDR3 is TGTGCCAGCAAAGAGACAGGGGTTCAGCCCCAGCATTTT. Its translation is CASKETGVQPQHF.

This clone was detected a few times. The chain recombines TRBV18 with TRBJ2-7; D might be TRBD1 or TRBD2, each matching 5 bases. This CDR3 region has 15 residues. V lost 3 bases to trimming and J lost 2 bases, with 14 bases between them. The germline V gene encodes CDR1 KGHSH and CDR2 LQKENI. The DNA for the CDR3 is TGTGCCAGCTCACCGGGGACCCTCTCCACCTACGAGCAGTACTTC. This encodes CASSPGTLSTYEQYF.